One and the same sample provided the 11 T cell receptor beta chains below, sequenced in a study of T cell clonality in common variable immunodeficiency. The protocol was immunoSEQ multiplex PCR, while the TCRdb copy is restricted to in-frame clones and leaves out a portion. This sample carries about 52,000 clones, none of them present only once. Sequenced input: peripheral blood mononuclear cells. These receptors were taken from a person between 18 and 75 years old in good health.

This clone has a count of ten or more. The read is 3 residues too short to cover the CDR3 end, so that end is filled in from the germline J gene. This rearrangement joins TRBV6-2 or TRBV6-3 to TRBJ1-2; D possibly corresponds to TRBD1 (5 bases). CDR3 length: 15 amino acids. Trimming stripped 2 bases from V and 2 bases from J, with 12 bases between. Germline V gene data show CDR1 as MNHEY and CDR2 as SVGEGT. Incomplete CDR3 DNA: TGTGCCAGCAGTTACAGGGGTCGCTCCAACTATGGC. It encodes CASSYRGRSNYG. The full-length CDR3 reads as CASSYRGRSNYGYTF.

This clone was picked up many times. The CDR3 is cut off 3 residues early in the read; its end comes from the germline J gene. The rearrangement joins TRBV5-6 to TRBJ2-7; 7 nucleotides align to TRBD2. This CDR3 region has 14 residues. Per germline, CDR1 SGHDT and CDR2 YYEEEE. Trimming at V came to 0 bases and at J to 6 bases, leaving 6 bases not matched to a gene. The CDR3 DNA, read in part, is TGTGCCAGCAGCTTGGGGGGGGGTAGGGGCGAG. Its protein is CASSLGGGRGE. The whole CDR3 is CASSLGGGRGEQYF.

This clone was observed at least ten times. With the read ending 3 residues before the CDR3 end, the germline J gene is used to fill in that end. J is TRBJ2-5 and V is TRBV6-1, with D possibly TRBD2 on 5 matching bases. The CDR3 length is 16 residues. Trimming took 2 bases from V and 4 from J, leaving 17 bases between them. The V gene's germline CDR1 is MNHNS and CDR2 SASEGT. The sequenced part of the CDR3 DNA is TGTGCCAGCAGTGAACGCAACCAGGACTTTGGAGAGACC. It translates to CASSERNQDFGET. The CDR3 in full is CASSERNQDFGETQYF.

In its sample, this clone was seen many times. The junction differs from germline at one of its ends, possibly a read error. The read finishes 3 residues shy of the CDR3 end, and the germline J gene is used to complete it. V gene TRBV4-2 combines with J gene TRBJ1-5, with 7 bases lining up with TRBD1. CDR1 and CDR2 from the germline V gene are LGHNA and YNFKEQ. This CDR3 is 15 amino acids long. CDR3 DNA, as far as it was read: TGCGCCAGCAGCCAAGCAGGGACAGAGGGCCAGCCC. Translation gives CASSQAGTEGQP. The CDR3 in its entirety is CASSQAGTEGQPQHF.

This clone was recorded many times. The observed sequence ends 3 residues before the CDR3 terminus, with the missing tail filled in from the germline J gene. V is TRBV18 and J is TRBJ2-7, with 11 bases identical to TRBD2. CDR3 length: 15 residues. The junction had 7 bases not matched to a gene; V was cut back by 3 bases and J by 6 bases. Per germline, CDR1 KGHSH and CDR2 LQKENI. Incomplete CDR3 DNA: TGTGCCAGCTCACCGCCAACTAGCGGGAGTGGCGAG. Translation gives CASSPPTSGSGE. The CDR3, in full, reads CASSPPTSGSGEQYF.

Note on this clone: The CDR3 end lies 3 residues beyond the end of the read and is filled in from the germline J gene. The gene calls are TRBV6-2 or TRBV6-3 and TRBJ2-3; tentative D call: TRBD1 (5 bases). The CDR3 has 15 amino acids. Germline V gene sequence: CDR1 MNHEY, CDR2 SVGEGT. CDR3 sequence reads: CASSPRAQGQETQYF. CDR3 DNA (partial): TGTGCCAGCAGCCCCCGGGCCCAAGGACAAGAGACG.

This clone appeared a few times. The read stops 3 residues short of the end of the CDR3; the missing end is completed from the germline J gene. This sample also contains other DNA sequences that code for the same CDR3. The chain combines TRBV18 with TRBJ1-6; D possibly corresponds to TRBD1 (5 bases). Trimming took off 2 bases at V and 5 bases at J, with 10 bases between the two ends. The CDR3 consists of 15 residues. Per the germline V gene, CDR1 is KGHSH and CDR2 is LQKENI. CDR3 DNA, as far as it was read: TGTGCCAGCTCACCAGGGGCAGCCGATAATTCACCC. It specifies CASSPGAADNSP. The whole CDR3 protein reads CASSPGAADNSPLHF. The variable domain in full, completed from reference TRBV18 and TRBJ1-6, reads NAGVMQNPRHLVRRRGQEARLRCSPMKGHSHVYWYRQLPEEGLKFMVYLQKENIIDESGMPKERFSAEFPKEGPSILRIQQVVRGDSAAYFCASSPGAADNSPLHFGNGTRLTVT.

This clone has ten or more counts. The CDR3 loop is CASSTDFEANYGYTF. The part of the CDR3 DNA that was read is TGTGCCAGCAGCACCGATTTTGAGGCTAACTATGGC. The chain has TRBV7-2 and TRBJ1-2; D is unresolved. The read falls 3 residues short of the CDR3 end, and the missing part is taken from the germline J gene. Germline loops: CDR1 SGHTA, CDR2 FQGNSA. The CDR3 has 15 residues. V was shortened by 5 bases and J by 0 bases, with 13 bases between the two germline ends.

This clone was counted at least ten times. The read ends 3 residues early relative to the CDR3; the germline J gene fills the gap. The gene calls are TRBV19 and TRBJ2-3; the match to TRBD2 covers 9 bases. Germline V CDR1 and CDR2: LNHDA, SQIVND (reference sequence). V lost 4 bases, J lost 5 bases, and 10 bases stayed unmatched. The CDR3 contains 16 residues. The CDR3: CASSKDEAGGGDTQYF. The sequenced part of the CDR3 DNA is TGTGCCAGTAGTAAAGATGAAGCGGGAGGAGGAGATACG.

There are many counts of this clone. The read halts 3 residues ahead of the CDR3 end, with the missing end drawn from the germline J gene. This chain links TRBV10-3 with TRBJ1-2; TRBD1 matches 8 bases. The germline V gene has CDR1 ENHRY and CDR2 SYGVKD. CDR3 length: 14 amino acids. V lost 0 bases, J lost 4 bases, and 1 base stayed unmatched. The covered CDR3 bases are TGTGCCATCAGTGAGTCCGGACAGGGCTATGGC. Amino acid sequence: CAISESGQGYG. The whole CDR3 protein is CAISESGQGYGYTF.

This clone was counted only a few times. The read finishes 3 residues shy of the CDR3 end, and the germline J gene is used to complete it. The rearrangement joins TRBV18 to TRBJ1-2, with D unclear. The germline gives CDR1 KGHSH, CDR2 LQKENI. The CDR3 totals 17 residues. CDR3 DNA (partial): TGTGCCAGCTCACGCCCGAACCTTATTCTAGCCAAAAACATC. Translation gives CASSRPNLILAKNI. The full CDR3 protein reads CASSRPNLILAKNIYTF.